This T cell receptor beta chain was documented in a study of OX40 agonist ivuxolimab in advanced cancers. With V trimmed by 5 bases and J by 1 base, 4 bases remained unmatched. This CDR3 contains 14 residues. CDR1 is SGHNT and CDR2 is YENEEA in the germline V gene. The data were produced by immunoSEQ multiplex PCR, yet TCRdb's version contains in-frame clones alone and is incomplete. This table holds over 75,000 clones, about 89% found once. This TCR was sampled from an adult with an advanced solid tumor such as melanoma, head and neck, liver or kidney cancer. J is TRBJ2-5 and V is TRBV11-3; 7 positions match TRBD1. The material sequenced was CD4+ or CD8+ T cells sorted from blood, taken in a trial of the OX40 agonist ivuxolimab. CDR3 residues: CASSPRQGQETQYF. The DNA of the CDR3 is TGTGCCAGCAGCCCCCGACAGGGCCAAGAGACCCAGTACTTC. The entire variable domain, with the rest obtained from reference TRBV11-3 and TRBJ2-5, is as follows: EAGVVQSPRYKIIEKKQPVAFWCNPISGHNTLYWYLQNLGQGPELLIRYENEEAVDDSQLPKDRFSAERLKGVDSTLKIQPAELGDSAVYLCASSPRQGQETQYFGPGTRLLVL.